The TCR beta chain described here comes from a study of control samples from healthy donors and cancer patients. TCRdb's table, derived via immunoSEQ multiplex PCR, lists solely in-frame clones and lacks some. Here the sample spans under 200,000 clones, 75% to 95% being singletons. CDR1 and CDR2 (germline): SEHNR, FQNEAQ (reference sequence). V lost 4 bases, J lost 7 bases, and 14 bases lay in between. This CDR3 is 14 amino acids long. With regard to this clone: The same CDR3 also results from other DNA sequences found in this sample.

This receptor was obtained from a woman aged 30 to 39 in good health. The rearrangement joins TRBV7-9 to TRBJ1-5; a possible D gene is TRBD1 (5 bases). The specimen sequenced was blood. The CDR3 spells CASSWGGRGQPQHF. The CDR3 bases are TGTGCCAGCAGCTGGGGGGGACGCGGCCAGCCCCAGCATTTT.